This T cell receptor beta chain was observed in a study of blood T cell repertoires in COVID-19. Study overall: The United States, Italy and Spain were the sources of the acute and convalescent COVID-19 samples. From T cells, B-cell-depleted T cells, or PBMCs came the material, which was cDNA or gDNA.

In the original processing: Amplification with reference gene primers provided the estimates of nucleated cell counts. This table comes from immunoSEQ multiplex PCR, and its TCRdb copy is limited to in-frame clones, with some not included. V, J and clone size reflect that table, while D and trimming were determined from the DNA. The sample shows around 170,000 clones, less than 90% of them seen only once. Per the germline V gene, CDR1 is LNHDA and CDR2 is SQIVND (reference sequence). The ends were cut back, 4 bases at V and 0 bases at J, with 13 bases in the middle. CDR3 length: 16 amino acids. Material: peripheral blood. This chain connects TRBV19 to TRBJ1-3, with no clear D. This sequence was found in a man aged 55-75 years with acute or convalescent COVID-19. CDR3 sequence reads: CASSTFYAISGNTIYF. As DNA, the CDR3 is TGTGCCAGTAGTACCTTCTATGCGATCTCTGGAAACACCATATATTTT.